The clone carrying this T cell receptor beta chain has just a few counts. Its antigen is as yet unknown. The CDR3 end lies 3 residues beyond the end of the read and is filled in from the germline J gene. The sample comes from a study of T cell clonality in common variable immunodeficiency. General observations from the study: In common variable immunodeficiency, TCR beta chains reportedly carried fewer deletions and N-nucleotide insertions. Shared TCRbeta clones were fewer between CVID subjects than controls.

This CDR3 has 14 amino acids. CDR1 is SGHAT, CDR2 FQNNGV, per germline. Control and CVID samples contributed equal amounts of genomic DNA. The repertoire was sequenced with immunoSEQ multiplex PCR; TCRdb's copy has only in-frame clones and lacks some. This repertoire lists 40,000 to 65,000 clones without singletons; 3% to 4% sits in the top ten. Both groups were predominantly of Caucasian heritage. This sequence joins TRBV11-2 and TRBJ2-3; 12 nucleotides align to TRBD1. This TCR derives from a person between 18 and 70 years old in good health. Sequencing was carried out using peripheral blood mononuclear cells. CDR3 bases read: TGTGCCAGCAGCCGGGACAGGGGGCGAGAGACG. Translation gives CASSRDRGRET. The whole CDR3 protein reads CASSRDRGRETQYF.